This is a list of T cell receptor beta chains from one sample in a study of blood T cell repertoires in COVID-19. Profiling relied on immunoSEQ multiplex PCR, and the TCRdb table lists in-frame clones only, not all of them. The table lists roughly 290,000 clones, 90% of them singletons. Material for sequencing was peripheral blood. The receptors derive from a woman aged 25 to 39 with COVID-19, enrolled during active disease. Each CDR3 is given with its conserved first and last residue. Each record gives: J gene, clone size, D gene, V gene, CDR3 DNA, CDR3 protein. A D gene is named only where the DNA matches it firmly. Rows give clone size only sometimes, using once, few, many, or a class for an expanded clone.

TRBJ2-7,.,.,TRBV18,TGTGCCAGCTCACCCCCGTCAGGATCCTACGAGCAGTACTTC,CASSPPSGSYEQYF
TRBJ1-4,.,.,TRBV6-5,TGTGCCAGCAGTCCCGACAGGACCAACTTGGAAAAACTGTTTTTT,CASSPDRTNLEKLFF
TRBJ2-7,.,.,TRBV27,TGTGCCAGCAGTTTACAGGGCAGCTCCTACGAGCAGTACTTC,CASSLQGSSYEQYF
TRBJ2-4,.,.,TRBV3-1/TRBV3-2,TGTGCCAGCAGCCAAGATCTTCGGGGAGCCAAAAACATTCAGTACTTC,CASSQDLRGAKNIQYF
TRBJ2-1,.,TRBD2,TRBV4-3,TGCGCCAGCAGCCGCCAGCAGACTAGCGGGAGTTACGGCCACAATGAGCAGTTCTTC,CASSRQQTSGSYGHNEQFF
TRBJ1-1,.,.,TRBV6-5,TGTGCCAGCAGTCTAGGGGTTGGCACTGAAGCTTTCTTT,CASSLGVGTEAFF
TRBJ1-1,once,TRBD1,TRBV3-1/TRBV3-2,TGTGCCAGCAGCCCGTGGACAGGGAAGAACACTGAAGCTTTCTTT,CASSPWTGKNTEAFF
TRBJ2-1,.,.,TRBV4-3,TGCGCCAGCAGCCAAGCCCTCGGTAGTGAGCAGTTCTTC,CASSQALGSEQFF
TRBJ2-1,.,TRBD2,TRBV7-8,TGTGCCAGCAGCAACATTGACCCTAGCGGAGGCAATGAGCAGTTCTTC,CASSNIDPSGGNEQFF
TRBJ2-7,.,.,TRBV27,TGTGCCAGCAGTTTGCGAGGGGGCTACGAGCAGTACTTC,CASSLRGGYEQYF
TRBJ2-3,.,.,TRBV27,TGTGCCAGCAGTTTAGGGGCTGGATCTAGCACAGATACGCAGTATTTT,CASSLGAGSSTDTQYF
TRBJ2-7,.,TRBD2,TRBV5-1,TGCGCCAGCAGCGTTGCTCCGGGACTAGCGGCAAGCTACGAGCAGTACTTC,CASSVAPGLAASYEQYF
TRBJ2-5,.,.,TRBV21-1,TGTGCCAGCAGCTCCTGGAAGATAGTGCTAGCGGGTTTCCAAGAGACCCAGTACTTC,CASSSWKIVLAGFQETQYF
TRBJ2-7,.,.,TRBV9,TGTGCCAGCAGCCCCTCCTCCTACGAGCAGTACTTC,CASSPSSYEQYF
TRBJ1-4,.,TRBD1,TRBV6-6,TGTGCCAGCAGTTACTCCGACAGGGTGAGGGAAAAACTGTTTTTT,CASSYSDRVREKLFF